This TCR beta chain comes out of a study of patients and donors after allogeneic stem cell transplantation. This CDR3 has 17 amino acids. Trimming cost V 7 bases and J 3 bases; bases outside gene matches: 16. TCRdb ran MiXCR on the RT-PCR reads and lists one entry per CDR3 protein. The data show under 200,000 distinct CDR3 sequences, 24% seen once. Material: blood, either unsorted or a sorted T cell fraction (not recorded which). This chain uses TRBV12-3 or TRBV12-4 with TRBJ1-2, with 8 bases fitting TRBD1. The origin of this receptor is a human donor who was either an allogeneic HSCT recipient or a stem cell or donor lymphocyte infusion donor (not recorded which). It is not recorded whose cells these are; they may come from a transplant donor. CDR3 nucleotide sequence: TGTGCCAGCAATGCCCGGGGCAGGGGGCTTGGAGACTATGGCTACACCTTC. It specifies CASNARGRGLGDYGYTF.